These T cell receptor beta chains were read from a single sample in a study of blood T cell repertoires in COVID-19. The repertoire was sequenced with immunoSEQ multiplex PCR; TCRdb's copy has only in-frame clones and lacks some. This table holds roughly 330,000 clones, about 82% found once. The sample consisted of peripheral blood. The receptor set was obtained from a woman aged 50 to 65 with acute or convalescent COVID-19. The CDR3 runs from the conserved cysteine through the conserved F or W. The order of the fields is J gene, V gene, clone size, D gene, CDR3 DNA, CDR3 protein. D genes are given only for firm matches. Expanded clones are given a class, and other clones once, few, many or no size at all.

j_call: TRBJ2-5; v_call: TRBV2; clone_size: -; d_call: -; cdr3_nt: TGTGCCAGCAGTGAACTGCGGGGGACCCAGTACTTC; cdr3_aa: CASSELRGTQYF
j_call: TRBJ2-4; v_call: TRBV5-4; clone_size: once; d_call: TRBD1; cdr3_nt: TGTGCCAGCAACCCGGGACAGGGAGGAGCGGCCATTCAGTACTTC; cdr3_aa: CASNPGQGGAAIQYF
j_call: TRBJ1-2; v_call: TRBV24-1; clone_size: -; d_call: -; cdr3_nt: TGTGCCACCAGTGACTTGGGGGCGGCAGGGATCTCTGGCTACACCTTC; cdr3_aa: CATSDLGAAGISGYTF
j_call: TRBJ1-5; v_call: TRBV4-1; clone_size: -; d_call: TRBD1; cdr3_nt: TGCGCCAGCAGCCACGAGGACAGGGGAGGTCAGCCCCAGCATTTT; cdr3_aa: CASSHEDRGGQPQHF
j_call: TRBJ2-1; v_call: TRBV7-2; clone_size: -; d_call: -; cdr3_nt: TGTGCCAGCAGCTTAGGACAGGCATTCAACAATGAGCAGTTCTTC; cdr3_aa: CASSLGQAFNNEQFF
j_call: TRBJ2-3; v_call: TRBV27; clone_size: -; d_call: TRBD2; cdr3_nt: TGTGCCAGCAATAAATTCCGGGGGAGGGGTGGAGATACGCAGTATTTT; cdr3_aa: CASNKFRGRGGDTQYF
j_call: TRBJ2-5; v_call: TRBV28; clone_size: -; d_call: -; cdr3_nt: TGTGCCAGCAGAGAACAGGGTCAAGAGACCCAGTACTTC; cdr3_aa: CASREQGQETQYF
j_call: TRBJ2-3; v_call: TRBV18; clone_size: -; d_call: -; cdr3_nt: TGTGCCAGCTCACCACTCTCCGGGAAAACAGATACGCAGTATTTT; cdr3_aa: CASSPLSGKTDTQYF
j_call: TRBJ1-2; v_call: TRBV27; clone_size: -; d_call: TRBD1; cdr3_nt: TGTGCCAGCAGTTATGCCGGGACAGACTTCTCTTCGGGGGGCTACACCTTC; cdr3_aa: CASSYAGTDFSSGGYTF
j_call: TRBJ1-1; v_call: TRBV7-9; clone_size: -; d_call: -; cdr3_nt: TGTGCCAGCGTGACAGAACTAAACACTGAAGCTTTCTTT; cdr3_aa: CASVTELNTEAFF
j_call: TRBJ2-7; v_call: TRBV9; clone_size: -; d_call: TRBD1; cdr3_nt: TGTGCCAGCAGCCCCAGGACAGGGGGCTACGAGCAGTACTTC; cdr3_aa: CASSPRTGGYEQYF
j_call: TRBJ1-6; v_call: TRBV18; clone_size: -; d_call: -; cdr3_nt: TGTGCCAGCTCACCGGGGGGGGGCGATTCACCCCTCCACTTT; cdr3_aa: CASSPGGGDSPLHF
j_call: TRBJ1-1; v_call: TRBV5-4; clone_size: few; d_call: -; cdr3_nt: TGTGCCAGCAGCGGGTCGACAGACACTGAAGCTTTCTTT; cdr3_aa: CASSGSTDTEAFF